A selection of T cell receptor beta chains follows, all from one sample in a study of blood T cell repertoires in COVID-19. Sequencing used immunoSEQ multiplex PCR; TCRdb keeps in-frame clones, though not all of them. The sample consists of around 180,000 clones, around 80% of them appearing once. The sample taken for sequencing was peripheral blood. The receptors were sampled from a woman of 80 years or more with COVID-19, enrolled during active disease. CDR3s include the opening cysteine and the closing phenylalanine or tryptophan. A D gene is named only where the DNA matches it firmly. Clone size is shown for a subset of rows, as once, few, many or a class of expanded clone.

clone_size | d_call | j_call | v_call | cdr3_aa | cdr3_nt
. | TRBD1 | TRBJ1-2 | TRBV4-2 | CASSRNVQGALGYGYTF | TGTGCCAGCAGCCGAAATGTACAGGGGGCGCTCGGCTATGGCTACACCTTC
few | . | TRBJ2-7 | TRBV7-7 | CASSLEAGAPYEQYF | TGTGCTAGCAGCTTAGAAGCGGGTGCCCCCTACGAGCAGTACTTC
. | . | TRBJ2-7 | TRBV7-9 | CASGPGVGWTYEQYF | TGTGCCAGCGGTCCGGGGGTCGGGTGGACCTACGAGCAGTACTTC
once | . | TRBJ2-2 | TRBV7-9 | CASSLTGSTGELFF | TGTGCCAGCAGCTTAACAGGGAGCACCGGGGAGCTGTTTTTT
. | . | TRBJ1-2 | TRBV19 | CASSIDLTATTNYGYTF | TGTGCCAGTAGTATAGATCTGACAGCGACCACTAACTATGGCTACACCTTC
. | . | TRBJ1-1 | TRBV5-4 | CASSLKGTEAFF | TGTGCCAGCAGCTTGAAGGGGACTGAAGCTTTCTTT
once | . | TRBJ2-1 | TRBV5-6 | CASSLVGAYNEQFF | TGTGCCAGCAGCTTGGTCGGGGCCTACAATGAGCAGTTCTTC
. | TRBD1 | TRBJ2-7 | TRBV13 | CASSLVGQGAYEQYF | TGTGCCAGCAGCTTAGTGGGACAGGGGGCCTACGAGCAGTACTTC
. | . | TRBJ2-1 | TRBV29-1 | CSVRTYNEQFF | TGCAGCGTGAGGACATACAATGAGCAGTTCTTC
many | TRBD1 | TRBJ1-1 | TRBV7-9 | CASSAQGVFNTEAFF | TGTGCCAGCAGCGCACAGGGGGTTTTTAACACTGAAGCTTTCTTT
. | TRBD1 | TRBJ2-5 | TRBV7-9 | CASTPTGVETQYF | TGTGCCAGCACTCCGACAGGGGTTGAGACCCAGTACTTC
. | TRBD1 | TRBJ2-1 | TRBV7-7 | CASSLGTDNYNEQFF | TGTGCTAGCAGCCTCGGGACAGACAACTACAATGAGCAGTTCTTC
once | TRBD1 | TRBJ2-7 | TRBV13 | CASSLRTGPSSYEQYF | TGTGCCAGCAGCCTTCGGACAGGTCCAAGCTCCTACGAGCAGTACTTC
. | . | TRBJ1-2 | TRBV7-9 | CASSFKAQARYTF | TGTGCCAGCAGCTTTAAGGCCCAGGCCCGCTACACCTTC
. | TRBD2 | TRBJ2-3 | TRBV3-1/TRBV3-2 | CASSQGGRATDTQYF | TGTGCCAGCAGCCAAGGTGGGAGGGCCACGGATACGCAGTATTTT
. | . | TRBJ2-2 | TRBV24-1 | CATSVGGNTGELFF | TGTGCCACCAGTGTCGGGGGAAACACCGGGGAGCTGTTTTTT
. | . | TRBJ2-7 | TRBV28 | CASTVDNSYEQYF | TGTGCCAGCACCGTGGACAACTCCTACGAGCAGTACTTC
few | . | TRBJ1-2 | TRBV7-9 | CASSLGGSYGYTF | TGTGCCAGCAGCTTAGGCGGCAGCTATGGCTACACCTTC
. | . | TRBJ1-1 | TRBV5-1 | CASSHGQNTEAFF | TGCGCCAGCAGCCACGGACAGAACACTGAAGCTTTCTTT
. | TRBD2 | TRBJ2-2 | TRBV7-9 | CASSLVAGNTGELFF | TGTGCCAGCAGCTTAGTAGCGGGAAACACCGGGGAGCTGTTTTTT
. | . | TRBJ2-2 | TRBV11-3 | CASSLDLGRFNTGELFF | TGTGCCAGCAGCTTAGATCTGGGCAGATTCAACACCGGGGAGCTGTTTTTT
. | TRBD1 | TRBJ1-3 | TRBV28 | CASSFGTGPGNTIYF | TGTGCCAGCAGCTTCGGGACAGGCCCTGGAAACACCATATATTTT
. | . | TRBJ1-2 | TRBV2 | CASSVPTTNYGYTF | TGTGCCAGCAGTGTGCCGACAACTAACTATGGCTACACCTTC
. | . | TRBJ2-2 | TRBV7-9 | CASSPWTETGELFF | TGTGCCAGCAGCCCGTGGACAGAGACCGGGGAGCTGTTTTTT
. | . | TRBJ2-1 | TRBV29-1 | CSVRQLIYNEQFF | TGCAGCGTTCGACAGTTAATTTACAATGAGCAGTTCTTC
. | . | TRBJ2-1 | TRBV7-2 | CASSPAASFPYNEQFF | TGTGCCAGCAGCCCCGCAGCTAGCTTCCCCTACAATGAGCAGTTCTTC
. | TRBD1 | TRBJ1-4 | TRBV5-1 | CASSSRTGRDEKLFF | TGCGCCAGCAGCTCGAGGACAGGAAGGGATGAAAAACTGTTTTTT
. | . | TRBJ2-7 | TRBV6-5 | CASGELGQYF | TGTGCCAGCGGGGAGTTGGGGCAGTACTTC
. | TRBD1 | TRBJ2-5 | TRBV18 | CASAPGRDRAEGETQYF | TGTGCCAGCGCGCCCGGCCGGGACAGGGCCGAGGGAGAGACCCAGTACTTC
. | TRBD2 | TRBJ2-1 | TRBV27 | CASSFGLAGSNEQFF | TGTGCCAGCAGTTTCGGACTAGCGGGGTCCAATGAGCAGTTCTTC
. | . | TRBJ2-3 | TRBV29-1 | CSVALQTTDTQYF | TGCAGCGTTGCCTTACAGACCACAGATACGCAGTATTTT
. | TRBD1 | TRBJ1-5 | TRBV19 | CASRGQGASNQPQHF | TGTGCCAGTAGGGGGCAGGGGGCTAGCAATCAGCCCCAGCATTTT
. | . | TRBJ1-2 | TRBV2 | CASSLLSGYTF | TGTGCCAGCAGCCTCCTGTCGGGCTACACCTTC
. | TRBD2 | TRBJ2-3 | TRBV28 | CASRGLAGVSDTQYF | TGTGCCAGCCGCGGACTAGCGGGGGTTTCCGATACGCAGTATTTT
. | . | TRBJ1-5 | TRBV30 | CAWSAGYSNQPQHF | TGTGCCTGGAGTGCAGGGTATAGCAATCAGCCCCAGCATTTT